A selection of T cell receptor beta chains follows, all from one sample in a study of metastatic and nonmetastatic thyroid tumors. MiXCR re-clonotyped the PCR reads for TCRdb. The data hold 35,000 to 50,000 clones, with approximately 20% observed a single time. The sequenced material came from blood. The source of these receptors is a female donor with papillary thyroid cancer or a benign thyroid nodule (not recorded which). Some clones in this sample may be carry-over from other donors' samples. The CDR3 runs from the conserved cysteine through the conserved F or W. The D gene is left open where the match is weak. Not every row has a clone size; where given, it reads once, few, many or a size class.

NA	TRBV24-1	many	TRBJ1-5	CATSDLSSNQPQHF	TGTGCCACCAGTGATTTGTCCTCGAATCAGCCCCAGCATTTT
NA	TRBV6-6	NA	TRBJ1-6	CASITVSSYNLPLHF	TGTGCCAGCATTACAGTTAGCTCCTATAATTTACCCCTCCACTTT
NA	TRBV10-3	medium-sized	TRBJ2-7	CAISTPSVDSNEQYF	TGTGCCATCAGTACCCCTAGCGTGGATTCTAACGAGCAGTACTTC
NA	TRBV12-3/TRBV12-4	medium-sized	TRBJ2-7	CASSPQGFGEQYF	TGTGCCAGCAGTCCCCAAGGGTTCGGCGAGCAGTACTTC
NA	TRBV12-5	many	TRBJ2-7	CASGLVGVSYEQYF	TGTGCTAGTGGTTTGGTAGGCGTCTCCTACGAGCAGTACTTC
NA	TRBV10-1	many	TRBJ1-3	CASSEYRSGNTIYF	TGCGCCAGCAGTGAATATAGGTCTGGAAACACCATATATTTT
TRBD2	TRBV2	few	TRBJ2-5	CASRRTGGRETQYF	TGTGCCAGCAGACGGACGGGGGGGAGGGAGACCCAGTACTTC
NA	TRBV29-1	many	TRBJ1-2	CSVDRIYGYTF	TGCAGCGTTGACAGGATCTATGGCTACACCTTC
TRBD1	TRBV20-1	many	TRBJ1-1	CSARPGQANTEAFF	TGCAGTGCTAGACCCGGACAGGCGAACACTGAAGCTTTCTTT
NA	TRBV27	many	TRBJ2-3	CASSLEGGYRFSTQYF	TGTGCCAGCAGTTTGGAGGGTGGCTACCGCTTTTCTACGCAGTATTTT
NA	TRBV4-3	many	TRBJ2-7	CASSQDEGYSYEQYF	TGCGCCAGCAGCCAAGATGAGGGGTACAGTTACGAGCAGTACTTC
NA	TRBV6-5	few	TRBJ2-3	CANSYSRVNTDTQYF	TGTGCCAACAGTTACTCCAGGGTGAACACAGATACGCAGTATTTT
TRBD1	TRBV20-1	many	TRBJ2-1	CSARETGAYNEQFF	TGCAGTGCTAGAGAAACAGGGGCCTACAATGAGCAGTTCTTC
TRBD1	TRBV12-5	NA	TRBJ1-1	CASGYNHRDRRKNSANTEAFF	TGTGCTAGTGGTTACAATCACCGGGACAGACGAAAAAATTCGGCGAACACTGAAGCTTTCTTT
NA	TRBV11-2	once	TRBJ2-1	CASSSEPLSEYNEQFF	TGTGCCAGCAGCTCAGAGCCCCTAAGCGAGTACAATGAGCAGTTCTTC
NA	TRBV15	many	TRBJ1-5	CATSRDVGRRMYSNQPQHF	TGTGCCACCAGCAGAGATGTGGGCAGGAGGATGTATAGCAATCAGCCCCAGCATTTT
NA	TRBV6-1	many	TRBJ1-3	CASIQDDSGNTIYF	TGTGCCAGCATACAGGACGACTCTGGAAACACCATATATTTT
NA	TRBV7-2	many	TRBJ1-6	CASSLDSSSYNSPLHF	TGTGCCAGCAGCCTGGACAGTAGCTCCTATAATTCACCCCTCCACTTT
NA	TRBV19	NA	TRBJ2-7	CATSVPTLAEQYF	TGTGCCACCTCCGTGCCCACCCTGGCCGAGCAGTACTTC
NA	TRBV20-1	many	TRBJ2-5	CSASSGELRETQYF	TGCAGTGCTAGTTCAGGGGAATTAAGAGAGACCCAGTACTTC
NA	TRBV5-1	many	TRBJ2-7	CASSLSGFEQYF	TGCGCCAGCAGCTTGTCGGGATTCGAGCAGTACTTC
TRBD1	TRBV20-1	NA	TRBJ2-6	CSAEEGTASSGANVLTF	TGCAGTGCCGAAGAAGGGACAGCGAGCTCTGGGGCCAACGTCCTGACTTTC
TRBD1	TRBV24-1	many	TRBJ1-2	CATSDFQGGGGYTF	TGTGCCACCAGTGATTTCCAGGGGGGAGGTGGCTACACCTTC
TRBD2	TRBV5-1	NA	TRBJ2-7	CASILGLAGYDQYF	TGCGCCAGCATCTTGGGGCTAGCGGGTTACGATCAGTACTTC
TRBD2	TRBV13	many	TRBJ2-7	CASSVSGSGYEQYF	TGTGCCAGCAGCGTTAGCGGGAGCGGCTACGAGCAGTACTTC
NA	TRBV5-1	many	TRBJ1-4	CASSLEIGEKLFF	TGCGCCAGCAGCTTGGAGATTGGCGAAAAACTGTTTTTT
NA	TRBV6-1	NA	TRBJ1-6	CASSDGANSPLHF	TGTGCCAGCAGCGACGGGGCTAATTCACCCCTCCACTTT
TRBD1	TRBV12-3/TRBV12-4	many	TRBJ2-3	CASSFVRGRDTQYF	TGTGCCAGCAGTTTCGTTAGGGGGCGAGATACGCAGTATTTT
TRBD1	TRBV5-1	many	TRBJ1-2	CASSPHPGQGSYGYTF	TGCGCCAGCAGCCCCCACCCGGGACAGGGATCCTATGGCTACACCTTC
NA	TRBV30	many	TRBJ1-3	CAWSVTGNTIYF	TGTGCCTGGAGTGTAACGGGAAACACCATATATTTT
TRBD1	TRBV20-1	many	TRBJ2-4	CSAYYQGARAKNIQYF	TGCAGTGCTTATTACCAGGGGGCTCGAGCCAAAAACATTCAGTACTTC
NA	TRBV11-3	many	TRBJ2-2	CASSLDGGELFF	TGTGCCAGCAGCTTAGATGGCGGGGAGCTGTTTTTT
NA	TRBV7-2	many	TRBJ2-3	CASSKRRTDTQYF	TGTGCCAGCAGCAAAAGGAGGACAGATACGCAGTATTTT
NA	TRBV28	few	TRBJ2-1	CASKPGVLAGFEQFF	TGTGCCAGCAAGCCCGGTGTGCTTGCGGGATTTGAGCAGTTCTTC
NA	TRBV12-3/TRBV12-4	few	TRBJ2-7	CASSLGQFYEQYF	TGTGCCAGCAGTTTAGGGCAGTTCTACGAGCAGTACTTC
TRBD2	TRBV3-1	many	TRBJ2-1	CASSQVAGTSGYNEQFF	TGTGCCAGCAGCCAGGTGGCCGGGACTAGCGGCTACAATGAGCAGTTCTTC
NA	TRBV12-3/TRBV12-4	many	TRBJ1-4	CASSPSSEKLFF	TGTGCCAGCAGTCCCTCCAGTGAAAAACTGTTTTTT
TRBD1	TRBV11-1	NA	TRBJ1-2	CASSLCLRDRRKTNYGYTF	TGTGCCAGCAGCTTATGCCTCCGGGACAGGCGAAAGACCAACTATGGCTACACCTTC
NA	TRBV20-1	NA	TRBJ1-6	CSSTPGRVYISPLHF	TGCAGTTCTACCCCGGGGCGGGTGTATATTTCACCCCTCCACTTT
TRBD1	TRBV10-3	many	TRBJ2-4	CAISWDRGDIQYF	TGTGCCATCAGTTGGGACAGGGGGGACATTCAGTACTTC
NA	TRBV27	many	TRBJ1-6	CASSLTVRSPLHF	TGTGCCAGCAGTTTAACAGTTCGTTCACCCCTCCACTTT
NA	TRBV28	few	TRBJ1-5	CASSDQPVQNQPQHF	TGTGCCAGCAGCGACCAACCGGTACAGAATCAGCCCCAGCATTTT
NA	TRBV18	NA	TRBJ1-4	CASSPAGAEKLFF	TGTGCCAGCTCACCTGCAGGAGCAGAAAAACTGTTTTTT
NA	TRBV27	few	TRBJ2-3	CASSLSGIGDTQYF	TGTGCCAGCAGTTTATCCGGGATAGGAGATACGCAGTATTTT
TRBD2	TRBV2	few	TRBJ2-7	CASSTVAGGYYKQYF	TGTGCCAGCAGTACCGTAGCGGGGGGCTACTACAAGCAGTACTTC
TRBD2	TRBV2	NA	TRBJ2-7	CASQLAGKSYEQYF	TGTGCCAGCCAACTAGCGGGAAAGAGCTACGAGCAGTACTTC
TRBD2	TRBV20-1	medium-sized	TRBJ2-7	CSALAGMWSYEQYF	TGCAGTGCCCTAGCGGGCATGTGGTCCTACGAGCAGTACTTC
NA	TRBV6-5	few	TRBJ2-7	CASSYSKIPYEQYF	TGTGCCAGCAGTTACTCGAAGATCCCCTACGAGCAGTACTTC